The present T cell receptor beta chain was sequenced within a study of shared clonotypes between healthy human individuals. Study-wide points: Shared clonotypes: 4.5% to 6% naive CD4, roughly 3.5% naive CD8, around 2.2% memory CD4, about 0.4% memory CD8.

CDR1 and CDR2 from the germline V gene are SGHRS and YFSETQ. V dropped 7 bases and J dropped 2 bases, with 12 bases sitting between them. This CDR3 region has 13 residues. How the authors handled the data: ImmunoSEQ junction-only sequences lacked quality scores, so their filtering differed. Measured with immunoSEQ multiplex PCR; TCRdb has only the in-frame clones, and not every one. That table supplies the V and J calls and clone size; D and trimming were determined from the DNA. Among some 2,000,000 clones listed, around 95% were seen once. With regard to this clone: Antigen: not known.

Sequences were obtained from naive CD4+ T cells sorted from blood. Regarding subset: CD45RA+ positively selected. The receptor's source is a man between 18 and 35 years old in good health. The chain combines TRBV5-1 with TRBJ2-5, with D possibly called TRBD1 or TRBD2 (6 bases each). The CDR3 DNA follows: TGCGCCAGCGCCGGAGGGGGGCAAGAGACCCAGTACTTC. This codes for CASAGGGQETQYF.